One sample yielded the 29 T cell receptor beta chains listed below, sequenced in a study of blood T cells in healthy people across ages. A sample-barcoded 5' primer and a J-beta primer mix were used in a second PCR of roughly 6 to 11 cycles. TCRdb called the 5' RACE reads again in MiXCR, with one record for every CDR3 protein. The data hold about 700,000 distinct CDR3 sequences, with approximately 31% observed a single time. Sample: blood. The source is a woman at least 80 years old in good health.

This clonotype was recorded a few times. A read error may explain this, as a much larger clone is one base away. V is TRBV25-1 and J is TRBJ2-5, with 7 bases identical to TRBD2. The CDR3 spans 14 residues. The germline gives CDR1 MGHDK, CDR2 SYGVNS. The J segment lost 2 bases and the V segment lost 4 bases, leaving 4 bases of the junction unmatched. The CDR3 spells CASSGGGLQETQYF. DNA for the CDR3: TGTGCCAGCAGTGGCGGGGGTTTACAAGAGACCCAGTACTTC.

The chain combines TRBV4-1 with TRBJ2-1; 12 nucleotides line up with TRBD2. The CDR3 contains 19 residues. V trimming: 1 base; J trimming: 8 bases; junction bases outside the gene matches: 15. Germline CDR1 MGHRA, CDR2 YSYEKL. Here the CDR3 DNA reads TGCGCCAGCAGCCAAGGACGTCTAGCGGGGGGGCCTCTTCGGGATGAGCAGTTCTTC. This sequence encodes CASSQGRLAGGPLRDEQFF.

In regard to this clonotype: It may be a read error: a sequence one base away is much more abundant. This chain joins TRBV18 and TRBJ1-2, with a possible D match to TRBD1 (5 bases). Germline V gene lookup returns CDR1 KGHSH and CDR2 LQKENI. There are 11 residues in the CDR3. V shed 6 bases and J shed 8 bases, with 10 bases lying between them. The CDR3 nucleotides read TGTGCCAGCTCGCGGGGCAGGGGCTACACCTTC. It translates to CASSRGRGYTF.

Of note for this clonotype: Being one base from a much bigger clone, this may be a read error. This chain joins TRBV10-3 and TRBJ1-1; 8 nucleotides agree with TRBD1. Looked up from germline, CDR1 is ENHRY and CDR2 is SYGVKD. The CDR3 is 18 residues long. The V segment lost 3 bases and the J segment 4 bases; nucleotides outside the gene matches: 16. DNA for the CDR3: TGTGCCATCAGTGAACCCCTGGGACAGGTAAAAATGAGCACTGAAGCTTTCTTT. It specifies CAISEPLGQVKMSTEAFF.

This clonotype came up a few times. In nucleotides, the CDR3 is TGTGCCAGCAGGCAGACGGGACGGCATACGAACACCGGGGAGCTGTTTTTT. Amino acid sequence: CASRQTGRHTNTGELFF. J is TRBJ2-2 and V is TRBV12-3 or TRBV12-4; D tentatively reads TRBD1 or TRBD2 (5 bases each). V lost 6 bases, J lost 0 bases, and 17 bases lay in between. The CDR3 is made up of 17 amino acids.

This clonotype was seen more than once but under ten times. The V and J genes are TRBV7-2 and TRBJ2-3; possible D gene TRBD2, 6 bases. The germline gives CDR1 SGHTA, CDR2 FQGNSA. V lost 4 bases, J lost 0 bases, and 8 bases lay in between. This CDR3 spans 14 amino acids. CDR3 sequence (DNA): TGTGCCAGCAGCTCTAGCGTAAGCACAGATACGCAGTATTTT. It specifies CASSSSVSTDTQYF.

On this clonotype: A much larger clone lies a single base off, so this may be a read error. The chain employs TRBV7-9 and TRBJ2-1, with D possibly being TRBD2 (6 bases). Deletions cut 5 bases from V and 8 bases from J, with 19 bases between. The germline V gene has CDR1 SEHNR and CDR2 FQNEAQ (reference sequence). CDR3 length: 15 residues. CDR3 nucleotide sequence: TGTGCCAGCAGCATGGTAGCGGCGGGGCTGGATGAGCAGTTCTTC. Translation: CASSMVAAGLDEQFF.

CDR3 in amino acids: CASSQEPGDSQYF. The CDR3 DNA is TGCGCCAGCAGCCAAGAACCGGGGGATTCGCAGTATTTT. The chain couples TRBV4-3 to TRBJ2-3, with D tentatively TRBD2 (6 bases). This CDR3 comprises 13 residues. The V end was cut by 0 bases, the J end by 10 bases, with 11 bases between. CDR1 is LGHNA, CDR2 YSLEER, per germline.

The V and J genes are TRBV5-1 and TRBJ1-1; 7 bases match TRBD1. From germline, CDR1 is SGHRS and CDR2 YFSETQ. The CDR3 sequence is 14 residues long. Trimming at V came to 0 bases and at J to 5 bases, leaving 4 bases not matched to a gene. The CDR3 nucleotides read TGCGCCAGCAGCTTGGCAACAGGGGTAACTGAAGCTTTCTTT. Its translation is CASSLATGVTEAFF.

V and J are TRBV15 and TRBJ2-5; D might be TRBD1 (6 bases). Trimming stripped 4 bases from V and 11 bases from J, with 20 bases between. Germline V gene data show CDR1 as LNHNV and CDR2 as YYDKDF (reference sequence). This CDR3 comprises 14 residues. The CDR3 DNA reads TGTGCCACCAGCAAGACCCGGACAGAAAATGAGCAGTACTTC. This encodes CATSKTRTENEQYF.

The table lists this clonotype with a few counts. A read error may explain this, as a much larger clone is one base away. The chain uses TRBV7-9 and TRBJ1-4, with TRBD1 as a possible D gene (6 bases). This CDR3 region has 14 residues. V was shortened by 5 bases and J by 4 bases, with 11 bases between the two germline ends. Germline lookup yields CDR1 SEHNR and CDR2 FQNEAQ (reference sequence). The chain's CDR3 is CASSARTDNEKLFF. The CDR3 bases are TGTGCCAGCAGCGCTAGGACAGATAATGAAAAACTGTTTTTT.

This clonotype has at least ten counts. The chain uses TRBV5-1 and TRBJ1-2; 9 nucleotides match TRBD1. This CDR3 spans 17 amino acids. The junction had 11 bases not matched to a gene; V was cut back by 1 base and J by 4 bases. In germline, CDR1 is SGHRS, CDR2 YFSETQ. CDR3 sequence (DNA): TGCGCCAGCAGCTTGTGGGGCACAGGGGGCGACGGCTATGGCTACACCTTC. It yields the protein CASSLWGTGGDGYGYTF.

A remark on this clonotype: Compared with germline, one end of the junction differs, possibly owing to a read error. The chain uses TRBV7-7 and TRBJ2-7; unclear D gene. The V gene's germline CDR1 is SSHAT and CDR2 FNYEAQ (reference sequence). The CDR3 is made up of 15 amino acids. The chain's CDR3 is CASSFSPRRSEKQYF. The CDR3 DNA reads as TGTGCTAGCAGCTTCTCGCCCCGCAGGTCGGAGAAGCAGTACTTC.

A single count supports this clonotype. The chain has TRBV15 and TRBJ2-1; D perhaps matches TRBD2 (5 bases). The germline V gene has CDR1 LNHNV and CDR2 YYDKDF (reference sequence). V lost 1 base to trimming and J lost 5 bases, with 15 bases between them. CDR3 size: 16 residues. This CDR3 is CATSRGSTTINNEQFF. The CDR3 nucleotides are TGTGCCACCAGCAGAGGCTCGACGACTATTAACAATGAGCAGTTCTTC.

The rearrangement links TRBV12-3 or TRBV12-4 to TRBJ2-2; D not certain. Trimming cost V 6 bases and J 4 bases, with 12 bases left between them. The CDR3 consists of 14 residues. The CDR3 region is CASRESLSTGELFF. DNA of the CDR3: TGTGCCAGCAGAGAAAGCCTTTCCACCGGGGAGCTGTTTTTT.

Notes on this clonotype: This could be a read error, since a much larger clone is one nucleotide away. The V and J genes are TRBV6-2 or TRBV6-3 and TRBJ2-3; D uncertain. This CDR3 contains 14 residues. The V end was cut by 0 bases, the J end by 5 bases, with 9 bases between. Germline CDR1 and CDR2: MNHEY and SVGEGT. This chain's CDR3 is CASSYSTSGDTQYF. DNA for the CDR3: TGTGCCAGCAGTTACTCGACGTCGGGAGATACGCAGTATTTT.

Comment on this clonotype: This may come from a read error, since a much larger clone is one base off. V usage is TRBV5-1 and J usage is TRBJ2-1, with TRBD2 matching over 10 bases. The CDR3 runs to 14 residues. The V gene's germline CDR1 is SGHRS and CDR2 YFSETQ. CDR3: CTSSPGTSDNEQFF. CDR3 DNA sequence: TGCACCAGCAGTCCTGGGACTAGCGACAATGAGCAGTTCTTC. The full variable domain, with the rest looked up from reference TRBV5-1 and TRBJ2-1, is KAGVTQTPRYLIKTRGQQVTLSCSPISGHRSVSWYQQTPGQGLQFLFEYFSETQRNKGNFPGRFSGRQFSNSRSEMNVSTLELGDSALYLCTSSPGTSDNEQFFGPGTRLTVL.

The chain joins TRBV10-2 to TRBJ1-2, with D possibly TRBD1 on 5 matching bases. In germline, CDR1 is WSHSY, CDR2 SAAADI. Deletions cut 0 bases from V and 5 bases from J, with 7 bases between. The CDR3 covers 13 residues. This chain's CDR3 is CASSESGEYGYTF. The CDR3 region has the DNA TGCGCCAGCAGTGAGTCAGGGGAGTATGGCTACACCTTC.

A word on this clonotype: This may arise from a read error, as a much more abundant clone is one base away. The chain joins TRBV7-3 to TRBJ2-3, with TRBD2 matching 9 bases. The CDR3 has 17 residues. Germline values: CDR1 SGHTA, CDR2 FQGTGA. The CDR3 here is CASSTSSGEPRTDTQCF. The DNA of the CDR3 is TGTGCCAGCAGCACCTCTAGCGGGGAACCGAGGACAGATACGCAGTGTTTT.

The chain links TRBV7-9 to TRBJ1-2, with TRBD1 identical over 9 bases. V trimming: 0 bases; J trimming: 3 bases; junction bases outside the gene matches: 5. This CDR3 has 16 amino acids. Germline CDR1 SEHNR, CDR2 FQNEAQ (reference sequence). The CDR3 DNA reads as TGTGCCAGCAGCTTAGCGTATGGGACAGGGCACTATGGCTACACCTTC. It translates to CASSLAYGTGHYGYTF.

This clonotype was observed once. The chain combines TRBV5-1 with TRBJ1-1; unclear D gene. This CDR3 spans 16 amino acids. V gave up 0 bases and J gave up 1 base, with 13 bases separating them. The germline V gene encodes CDR1 SGHRS and CDR2 YFSETQ. CDR3 in amino acids: CASSLVYGKGNTEAFF. The DNA of the CDR3 is TGCGCCAGCAGCTTGGTATATGGGAAGGGGAACACTGAAGCTTTCTTT.

Regarding this clonotype: A read error may explain this, as a much larger clone is one base away. V usage is TRBV7-2 and J usage is TRBJ1-5, with unresolved D. Trimming cost V 7 bases and J 2 bases, with 12 bases left between them. In germline, CDR1 is SGHTA, CDR2 FQGNSA. The CDR3 has 14 residues. The CDR3 sequence: CASNLNRRNQPQHF. CDR3 DNA: TGTGCCAGCAACCTAAATCGGCGCAATCAGCCCCAGCATTTT. Filled out from reference TRBV7-2 and TRBJ1-5, the complete variable domain reads GAGVSQSPSNKVTEKGKDVELRCDPISGHTALYWYRQSLGQGLEFLIYFQGNSAPDKSGLPSDRFSAERTGGSVSTLTIQRTQQEDSAVYLCASNLNRRNQPQHFGDGTRLSIL.

At least ten counts were recorded for this clonotype. The gene calls are TRBV3-1 and TRBJ1-2, with 8 positions matching TRBD1. The junction had 4 bases not matched to a gene; V was cut back by 1 base and J by 6 bases. Germline CDR1 is LGHDT and CDR2 is YNNKEL (reference sequence). The CDR3 contains 14 residues. CDR3 nucleotides: TGTGCCAGCAGCCAAGCCGGGACAGGCCATGGCTACACCTTC. Translating gives CASSQAGTGHGYTF.

This clonotype was counted ten times or more. The genes are TRBV6-5 and TRBJ1-5, with D unclear. This CDR3 comprises 16 residues. V gave up 2 bases and J gave up 2 bases, with 13 bases separating them. Germline CDR1 MNHEY, CDR2 SVGAGI. The CDR3 sequence is CASSYGGGRGNQPQHF. The DNA of the CDR3 is TGTGCCAGCAGTTACGGCGGAGGCAGAGGCAATCAGCCCCAGCATTTT.

This clonotype showed up just a few times. V gene TRBV19 combines with J gene TRBJ2-7; weak D call: TRBD1 (8 bases). The CDR3 extends over 14 amino acids. The ends were cut back, 9 bases at V and 7 bases at J, with 22 bases in the middle. Germline V CDR1 and CDR2: LNHDA, SQIVND (reference sequence). As DNA, the CDR3 is TGTGCCAGCGGGGGGCAGGGGGCCTTGGGAGAGCAGTACTTC. It translates to CASGGQGALGEQYF.

This rearrangement joins TRBV13 to TRBJ2-1, with D perhaps TRBD2 (5 bases). Between the trimmed V and J ends, which lost 5 bases and 8 bases, there was a span of 19 bases. Germline V gene lookup returns CDR1 PRHDT and CDR2 FYEKMQ (reference sequence). The CDR3 spans 15 residues. The CDR3 DNA reads TGTGCCAGCAGCCGGACGACCGGGCCGAGGGATGAGCAGTTCTTC. Its protein is CASSRTTGPRDEQFF.

The chain couples TRBV20-1 to TRBJ2-1; TRBD2 matches 10 bases. Germline assignment: CDR1 DFQATT and CDR2 SNEGSKA (reference sequence). The length of the CDR3 is 16 residues. Losses at the gene ends were 0 bases for V and 5 bases for J; bases not matched to a gene: 7. The CDR3 loop reads CSAREAAGGNDNEQFF. DNA of the CDR3: TGCAGTGCTAGAGAAGCAGCGGGAGGGAATGACAATGAGCAGTTCTTC.

This clonotype has more than one count but fewer than ten. One base away lies a much larger clone, so this may be a sequencing read error. The chain employs TRBV12-3 or TRBV12-4 and TRBJ1-2; D unclear. Deletions cut 0 bases from V and 8 bases from J, with 10 bases between. This CDR3 contains 13 residues. The CDR3 loop is CASSLAWGGGYTF. CDR3 nucleotide sequence: TGTGCCAGCAGTTTAGCGTGGGGTGGCGGCTACACCTTC.

This clonotype was counted at least ten times. The genes are TRBV4-1 and TRBJ2-7; 8 bases agree with TRBD1. The germline CDR1 and CDR2 sequences are MGHRA and YSYEKL. V shed 4 bases, J shed 3 bases, and the junction held 26 bases outside the gene matches. The CDR3 sequence is 21 residues long. DNA for the CDR3: TGCGCCAGCAGCCGACACATGGGTAGGGACAGGTCGCTTCCATTTTTCTACGAGCAGTACTTC. The encoded protein is CASSRHMGRDRSLPFFYEQYF.